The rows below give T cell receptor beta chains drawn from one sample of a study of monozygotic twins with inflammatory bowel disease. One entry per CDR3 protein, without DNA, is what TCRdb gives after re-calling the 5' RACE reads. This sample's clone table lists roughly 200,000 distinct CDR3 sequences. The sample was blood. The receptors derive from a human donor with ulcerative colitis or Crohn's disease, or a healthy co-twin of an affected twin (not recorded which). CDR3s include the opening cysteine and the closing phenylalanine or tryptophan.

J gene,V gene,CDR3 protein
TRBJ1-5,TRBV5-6,CASSLSRARQPQHF
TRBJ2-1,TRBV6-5,CASSYKQGAGNEQFF
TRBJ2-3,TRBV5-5,CASSLSLWHTDTQYF
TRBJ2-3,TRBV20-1,CSARLAGGTDTQYF
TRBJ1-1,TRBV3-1,CASSRGDRSFQGAFF
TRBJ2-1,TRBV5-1,CASTTGNEQFF
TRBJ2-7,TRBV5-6,CASSGPFPGTAKQYF
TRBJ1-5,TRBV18,CASSQDSRSGPQHF
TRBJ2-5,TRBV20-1,CSARPRTGATFGETQYF
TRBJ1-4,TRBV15,CATSRGMESVKGKLFF
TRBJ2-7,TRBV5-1,CASSAVGSSYEQYF
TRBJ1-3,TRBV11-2,CASSSRFSGNTIYF
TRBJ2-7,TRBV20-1,CSARAQETEQYF
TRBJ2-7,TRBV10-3,CAINDRASVQYF
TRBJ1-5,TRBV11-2,CASSFGQGDQPQHF
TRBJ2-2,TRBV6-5,CASSYNGGLSGELFF
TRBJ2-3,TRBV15,CATSPWDGGGDTQYF
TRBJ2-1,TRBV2,CASTSDLGNEQFF
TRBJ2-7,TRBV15,CATSRDGAGQREQYF
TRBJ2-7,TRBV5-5,CASSLEGPSTYEQYF
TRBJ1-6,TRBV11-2,CASSAGPLTGRLNNSPLHF
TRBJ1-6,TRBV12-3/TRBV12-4,CASGEQGRSPLHF
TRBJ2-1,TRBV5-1,CASSSDLSGVYNEQFF
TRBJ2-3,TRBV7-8,CALGTSGGAADTQYF
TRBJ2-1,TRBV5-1,CASSGSGQQNEQFF
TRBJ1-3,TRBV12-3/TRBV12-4,CASSLYGTASGNTIYF
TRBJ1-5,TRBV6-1,CASSRSITGTYSNQPQHF
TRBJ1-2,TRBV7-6,CASSLDGYGYTF